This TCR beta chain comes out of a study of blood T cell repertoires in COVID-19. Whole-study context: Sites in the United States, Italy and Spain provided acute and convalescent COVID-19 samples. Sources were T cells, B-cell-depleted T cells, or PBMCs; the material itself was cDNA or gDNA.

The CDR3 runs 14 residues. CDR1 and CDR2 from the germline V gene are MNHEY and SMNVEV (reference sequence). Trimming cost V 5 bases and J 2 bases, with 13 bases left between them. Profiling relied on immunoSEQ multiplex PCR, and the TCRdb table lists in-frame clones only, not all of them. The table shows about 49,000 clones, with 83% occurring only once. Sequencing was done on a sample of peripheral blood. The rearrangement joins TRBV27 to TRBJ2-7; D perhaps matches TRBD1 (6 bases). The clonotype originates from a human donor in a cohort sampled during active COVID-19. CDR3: CASSLRTETYEQYF. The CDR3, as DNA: TGTGCCAGCAGTCTCCGGACAGAAACCTACGAGCAGTACTTC.